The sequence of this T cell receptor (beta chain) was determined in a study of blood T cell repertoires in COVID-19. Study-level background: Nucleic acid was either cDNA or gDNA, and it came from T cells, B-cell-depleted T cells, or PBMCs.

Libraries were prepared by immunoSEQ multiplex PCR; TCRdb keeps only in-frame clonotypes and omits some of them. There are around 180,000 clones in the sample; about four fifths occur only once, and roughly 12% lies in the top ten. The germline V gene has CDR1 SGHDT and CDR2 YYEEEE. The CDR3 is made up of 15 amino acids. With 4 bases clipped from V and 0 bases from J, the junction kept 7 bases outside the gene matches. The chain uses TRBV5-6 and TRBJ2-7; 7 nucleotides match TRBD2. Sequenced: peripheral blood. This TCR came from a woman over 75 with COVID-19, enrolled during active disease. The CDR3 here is CASSRDYRSSYEQYF. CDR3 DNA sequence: TGTGCCAGCAGCCGGGACTATAGGAGCTCCTACGAGCAGTACTTC.